The 18 T cell receptor beta chains below were found in one sample sequenced in a study of cytomegalovirus exposure and HLA in healthy donors. In the PCR, 60 Vbeta and 13 Jbeta primers were used. Assay: immunoSEQ multiplex PCR; the TCRdb copy retains only in-frame clones and omits some. Here the sample spans around 150,000 clones, nearly 80% being singletons. The sample was PBMCs. The receptor source for this set is a woman aged 40 to 50 in good health and CMV-seronegative.

The gene calls are TRBV6-1 and TRBJ1-2; 8 nucleotides line up with TRBD1. The germline V gene encodes CDR1 MNHNS and CDR2 SASEGT. V shed 5 bases and J 8 bases; nucleotides not matched to a gene: 4. This CDR3 contains 12 residues. The CDR3 sequence: CASSRDRRGYTF. Written as DNA, the CDR3 is TGTGCCAGCAGTCGGGACAGGCGGGGCTACACCTTC.

This clone was counted a single time. The chain uses TRBV10-3 and TRBJ2-3; 8 bases line up with TRBD2. There are 15 residues in the CDR3. Trimming cost V 6 bases and J 2 bases; bases outside gene matches: 7. Germline CDR1 ENHRY, CDR2 SYGVKD. Here the CDR3 reads CAIRGMRGDTDTQYF. In nucleotides, the CDR3 is TGTGCCATCAGAGGCATGCGGGGGGACACAGATACGCAGTATTTT.

This clone appeared a few times. The CDR3 nucleotides read TGTGCCAGCAGTTTCCAGACAGGGAACACCGGGGAGCTGTTTTTT. It yields the protein CASSFQTGNTGELFF. The chain links TRBV27 to TRBJ2-2; D possibly corresponds to TRBD1 (6 bases). Trimming cost V 3 bases and J 1 base, with 9 bases left between them. Germline loops: CDR1 MNHEY, CDR2 SMNVEV (reference sequence). The CDR3 spans 15 residues.

As concerns this clone: The junction shows a germline mismatch at one end, possibly a read error. The genes are TRBV7-9 and TRBJ2-7, with 10 bases lining up with TRBD2. CDR3 size: 16 residues. From germline, CDR1 is SEHNR and CDR2 FQNEAQ (reference sequence). The CDR3 loop is CSSSLLAGGFSYEQYF. The CDR3 DNA follows: TGTTCCAGCAGCTTATTAGCGGGGGGATTCTCCTACGAGCAGTACTTC.

The chain employs TRBV28 and TRBJ1-3, with D perhaps TRBD1 (5 bases). Trimming stripped 6 bases from V and 0 bases from J, with 18 bases between. The germline V gene has CDR1 MDHEN and CDR2 SYDVKM. This CDR3 has 17 amino acids. The CDR3 sequence is CASRRNPSQVSGNTIYF. In DNA, the CDR3 is TGTGCCAGCAGACGAAATCCATCACAGGTCTCTGGAAACACCATATATTTT.

The CDR3 DNA reads as TGTGCCAGCAGTTACTCTAGGACAGCTGGGGCCAACGTCCTGACTTTC. It codes for CASSYSRTAGANVLTF. The gene calls are TRBV6-5 and TRBJ2-6, with D maybe TRBD1 (6 bases). Trimming removed 0 bases from V and 2 bases from J, with 8 bases in between. Germline V gene data show CDR1 as MNHEY and CDR2 as SVGAGI. This CDR3 has 16 residues.

The chain is built from TRBV10-3 and TRBJ2-7, with D uncertain. The germline CDR1 and CDR2 sequences are ENHRY and SYGVKD. This CDR3 region has 14 residues. Trimming removed 6 bases from V and 0 bases from J, with 12 bases in between. The CDR3 sequence: CAIREDSSSYEQYF. The CDR3 nucleotides are TGTGCCATCAGGGAAGACTCGTCCTCCTACGAGCAGTACTTC.

Comments on this clone: Its ends do not fully match the called genes, so a read error is possible. V usage is TRBV11-3 and J usage is TRBJ2-7; maybe TRBD2 (6 bases). Germline V gives CDR1 SGHNT, CDR2 YENEEA. The CDR3 covers 13 residues. This CDR3 is CASSLEPGTPQKF. The CDR3 nucleotides are TGTGCCAGCAGCTTGGAACCCGGGACTCCACAGAAGTTC.

The rearrangement uses TRBV7-3 and TRBJ2-1; 8 positions match TRBD2. CDR1 SGHTA and CDR2 FQGTGA come from the germline V gene. After removal of 5 bases from V and 9 bases from J, the junction contained 12 bases not matched to a gene. CDR3 length equals 15 residues. CDR3 sequence (DNA): TGTGCCAGCAGCCCGACCGGGAGGGGGTATGGTGAGCAGTTCTTC. Translating it yields CASSPTGRGYGEQFF. The full variable domain, rest sourced from reference TRBV7-3 and TRBJ2-1, is GAGVSQTPSNKVTEKGKYVELRCDPISGHTALYWYRQSLGQGPEFLIYFQGTGAADDSGLPNDRFFAVRPEGSVSTLKIQRTERGDSAVYLCASSPTGRGYGEQFFGPGTRLTVL.

The chain links TRBV28 to TRBJ1-2, with TRBD1 matching 7 bases. Germline V lookup: CDR1 MDHEN, CDR2 SYDVKM. The V segment lost 6 bases and the J segment 5 bases; nucleotides outside the gene matches: 6. This CDR3 is built from 13 residues. CDR3 nucleotide sequence: TGTGCCAGCAGGGGCGACAGGGCGTATGGCTACACCTTC. Protein product: CASRGDRAYGYTF.

V usage is TRBV28 and J usage is TRBJ2-3; 9 bases agree with TRBD1. The CDR3 is 14 amino acids. The V gene's germline CDR1 is MDHEN and CDR2 SYDVKM. Trimming cost V 10 bases and J 6 bases; bases outside gene matches: 11. The CDR3 DNA follows: TGTGCCACCTTGAAACAGGGGGCGAGTGATACGCAGTATTTT. Its translation is CATLKQGASDTQYF.

The genes are TRBV11-2 and TRBJ2-1; tentatively, D is TRBD1 (6 bases). This CDR3 has 13 residues. Germline CDR1 reads SGHAT; CDR2 reads FQNNGV. V gave up 4 bases and J gave up 6 bases, with 10 bases separating them. CDR3 region: CASSSGVGNEQFF. The CDR3 DNA reads as TGTGCCAGCAGCTCAGGGGTCGGCAATGAGCAGTTCTTC.

This clone came up a few times. The germline gene is not matched at one end of the junction; a read error may be the cause. The V call is TRBV7-9, the J call TRBJ1-1; 7 bases line up with TRBD1. This CDR3 has 14 residues. CDR1 is SEHNR, CDR2 FQNEAQ, per germline (reference sequence). CDR3 protein: CASSGGGKNIEAFF. CDR3 bases: TGTGCCAGCAGCGGAGGGGGCAAAAACATTGAAGCTTTCTTT. The full variable domain, completed using reference TRBV7-9 and TRBJ1-1, is DTGVSQNPRHKITKRGQNVTFRCDPISEHNRLYWYRQTLGQGPEFLTYFQNEAQLEKSRLLSDRFSAERPKGSFSTLEIQRTEQGDSAMYLCASSGGGKNIEAFFGQGTRLTVV.

Worth noting for this clone: At one end, the junction sequence differs from germline, possibly due to a read error. The CDR3 is CVSSSGLGVADTQYF. DNA of the CDR3: TGTGTCAGCAGCTCTGGACTAGGGGTTGCGGATACGCAGTATTTT. V and J are TRBV13 and TRBJ2-3, with 7 nucleotides matching TRBD2. The CDR3 is 15 residues long. In germline, CDR1 is PRHDT, CDR2 FYEKMQ (reference sequence).

The chain links TRBV9 to TRBJ2-7; maybe TRBD2 (6 bases). CDR3 length: 14 amino acids. The germline CDR1 and CDR2 sequences are SGDLS and YYNGEE. V was clipped by 4 bases and J by 0 bases, with 11 bases between them. CDR3 nucleotide sequence: TGTGCCAGCAGCTGGGACTCCAGCTCCTACGAGCAGTACTTC. This sequence encodes CASSWDSSSYEQYF.

J is TRBJ1-5 and V is TRBV27, with a weak D call TRBD1 (6 bases). Germline loops: CDR1 MNHEY, CDR2 SMNVEV (reference sequence). V was shortened by 6 bases and J by 6 bases, with 21 bases between the two germline ends. This CDR3 has 16 residues. CDR3 residues: CASSRTLDSLAQPQHF. In DNA form, the CDR3 reads TGTGCCAGCAGCAGAACTCTGGACAGCCTTGCTCAGCCCCAGCATTTT.

The chain recombines TRBV6-5 with TRBJ1-4, with a tentative D call TRBD1 (6 bases). CDR3 length equals 15 residues. Germline V CDR1 and CDR2: MNHEY, SVGAGI. V gave up 0 bases and J gave up 7 bases, with 12 bases separating them. The CDR3 loop is CASSYSSGEGEKLFF. DNA of the CDR3: TGTGCCAGCAGTTACTCGTCAGGGGAAGGTGAAAAACTGTTTTTT.

This chain links TRBV4-2 with TRBJ1-1; weak D call: TRBD1 (6 bases). Per the germline V gene, CDR1 is LGHNA and CDR2 is YNFKEQ. V was trimmed by 1 base and J by 5 bases, leaving 20 bases between them. The CDR3 sequence is 17 residues long. The CDR3 is CASSQGTGRSSGTEAFF. The CDR3 bases are TGTGCCAGCAGCCAAGGTACAGGGAGATCCTCCGGGACTGAAGCTTTCTTT.